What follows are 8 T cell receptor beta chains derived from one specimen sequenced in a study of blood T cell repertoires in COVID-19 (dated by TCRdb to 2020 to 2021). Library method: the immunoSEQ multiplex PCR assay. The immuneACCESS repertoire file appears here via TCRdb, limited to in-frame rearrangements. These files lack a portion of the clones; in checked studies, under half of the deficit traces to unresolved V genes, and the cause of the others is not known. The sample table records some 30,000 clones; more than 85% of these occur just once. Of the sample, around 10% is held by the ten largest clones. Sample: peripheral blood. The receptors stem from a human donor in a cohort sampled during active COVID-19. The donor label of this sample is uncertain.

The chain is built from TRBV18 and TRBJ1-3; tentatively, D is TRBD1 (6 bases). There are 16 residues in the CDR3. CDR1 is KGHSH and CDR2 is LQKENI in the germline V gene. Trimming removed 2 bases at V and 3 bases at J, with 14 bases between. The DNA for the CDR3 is TGTGCCAGCTCACCATTGACAGGAGATCTTGGAAACACCATATATTTT. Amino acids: CASSPLTGDLGNTIYF. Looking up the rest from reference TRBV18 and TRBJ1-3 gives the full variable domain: NAGVMQNPRHLVRRRGQEARLRCSPMKGHSHVYWYRQLPEEGLKFMVYLQKENIIDESGMPKERFSAEFPKEGPSILRIQQVVRGDSAAYFCASSPLTGDLGNTIYFGEGSWLTVV.

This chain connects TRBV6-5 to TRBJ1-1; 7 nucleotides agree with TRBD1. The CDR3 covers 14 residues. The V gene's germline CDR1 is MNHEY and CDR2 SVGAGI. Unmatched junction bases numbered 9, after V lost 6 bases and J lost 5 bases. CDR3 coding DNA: TGTGCCAGCAGATCCCTAGGGGGCATGACTGAAGCTTTCTTT. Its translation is CASRSLGGMTEAFF.

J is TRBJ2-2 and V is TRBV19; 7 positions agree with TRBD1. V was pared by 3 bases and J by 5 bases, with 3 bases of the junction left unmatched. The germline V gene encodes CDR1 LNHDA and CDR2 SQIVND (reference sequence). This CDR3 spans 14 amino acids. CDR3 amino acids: CASSIDRATGELFF. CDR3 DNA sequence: TGTGCCAGTAGTATTGACAGGGCGACCGGGGAGCTGTTTTTT.

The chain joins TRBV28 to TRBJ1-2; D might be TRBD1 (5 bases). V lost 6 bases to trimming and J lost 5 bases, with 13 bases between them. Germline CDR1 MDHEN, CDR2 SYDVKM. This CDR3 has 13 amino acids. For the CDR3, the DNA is TGTGCCAGCAGACCCAGGGCCAGGTATGGCTACACCTTC. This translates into CASRPRARYGYTF.

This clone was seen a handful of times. The CDR3 nucleotides are TGTGCCAGCAGCCCAGGGATCGAGGACTATGGCTACACCTTC. It yields the protein CASSPGIEDYGYTF. The rearrangement links TRBV7-9 to TRBJ1-2; D possibly corresponds to TRBD1 (5 bases). Trimming removed 5 bases from V and 3 bases from J, with 13 bases in between. The CDR3 has 14 amino acids. Looked up from germline, CDR1 is SEHNR and CDR2 is FQNEAQ (reference sequence).

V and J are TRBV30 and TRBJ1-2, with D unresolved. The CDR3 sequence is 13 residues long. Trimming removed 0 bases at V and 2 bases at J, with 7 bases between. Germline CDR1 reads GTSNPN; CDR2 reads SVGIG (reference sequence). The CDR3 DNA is TGTGCCTGGAGTGTCGGACTGAACTATGGCTACACCTTC. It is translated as CAWSVGLNYGYTF.

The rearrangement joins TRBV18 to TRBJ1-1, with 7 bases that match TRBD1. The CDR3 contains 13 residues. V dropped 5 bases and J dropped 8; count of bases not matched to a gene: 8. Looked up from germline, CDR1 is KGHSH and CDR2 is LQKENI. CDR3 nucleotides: TGTGCCAGCTCATCGAAACAGGGGTGGGAAGCTTTCTTT. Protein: CASSSKQGWEAFF.

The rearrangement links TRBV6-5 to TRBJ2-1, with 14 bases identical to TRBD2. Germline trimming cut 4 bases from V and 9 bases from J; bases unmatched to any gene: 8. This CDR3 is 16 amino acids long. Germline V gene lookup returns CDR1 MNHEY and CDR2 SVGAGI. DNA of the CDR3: TGTGCCAGCAGTTCAGGACTAGCGGGAGGAGTCGGTGAGCAGTTCTTC. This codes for CASSSGLAGGVGEQFF.